These T cell receptor beta chains were read from a single sample in a study of technical replicates of blood from a handful of donors. Profiling relied on immunoSEQ multiplex PCR, and the TCRdb table lists in-frame clones only, not all of them. The sample holds roughly 59,000 clones, around 88% seen once. Sequencing was performed on PBMCs. The receptors were gathered from a human donor in good health. Some clones in this sample may be carry-over from other donors' samples. The CDR3 runs from the conserved cysteine through the conserved F or W.

j_gene: TRBJ1-5
v_gene: TRBV5-1
len: 14
CDR3aa: CASSLGDTGQPQHF

j_gene: TRBJ2-3
v_gene: TRBV7-9
len: 16
CDR3aa: CASSRELPRKADTQYF

j_gene: TRBJ2-3
v_gene: TRBV9
len: 16
CDR3aa: CASSTGLAVSTDTQYF

j_gene: TRBJ2-4
v_gene: TRBV27
len: 19
CDR3aa: CASSLSWRLSQGGGNIQYF

j_gene: TRBJ1-2
v_gene: TRBV29-1
len: 12
CDR3aa: CSVGGRVVGYTF

j_gene: TRBJ2-5
v_gene: TRBV5-1
len: 14
CDR3aa: CASSLGQGVETQYF

j_gene: TRBJ1-1
v_gene: TRBV2
len: 14
CDR3aa: CATQGQGSSFEAFF

j_gene: TRBJ2-3
v_gene: TRBV6-4
len: 15
CDR3aa: CASSDTSGGQDTQYF

j_gene: TRBJ2-2
v_gene: TRBV11-3
len: 17
CDR3aa: CASSTHRGTRGTGELFF

j_gene: TRBJ2-3
v_gene: TRBV6-4
len: 16
CDR3aa: CASSARGAEPTDTQYF

j_gene: TRBJ2-5
v_gene: TRBV4-2
len: 16
CDR3aa: CASSQGGVGGVETQYF